This T cell receptor beta chain was obtained from a study of T cell responses to AZD1222 COVID-19 vaccine. The repertoire was sequenced with immunoSEQ multiplex PCR; TCRdb's copy has only in-frame clones and lacks some. The data show approximately 140,000 clones, more than 85% seen once. Study findings and constraints: Spike-specific TCR breadth and depth grew following two AZD1222 doses. CD4 TCRs covered the whole spike, strongest at regions 160-218 and 743-854.

For this clone: Its antigen is unknown.

The receptor comes from an adult in good health. The material sequenced was peripheral blood, taken on day 0 of AZD1222 vaccination.

The CDR3 region has the DNA TGTGCCATCAGTGAGTCGTGGACTAGCGGGAGGGCCATAGGGCAGTACTTC. Its protein product is CAISESWTSGRAIGQYF. The chain recombines TRBV10-3 with TRBJ2-7; TRBD2 matches at 15 bases. The CDR3 covers 17 residues. The germline CDR1 and CDR2 sequences are ENHRY and SYGVKD. V was pared by 0 bases and J by 9 bases, with 9 bases of the junction left unmatched.